This TCR beta chain was obtained from a study of T cell responses to AZD1222 COVID-19 vaccine. This CDR3 is built from 15 residues. Germline values: CDR1 SGHAT, CDR2 FQDESV (reference sequence). Trimming left V 5 bases short and J 0 bases short, with 11 bases between. For this clone: Its antigen is not known.

Analysis merged second doses at about 4 or about 12 weeks. Study observations and caveats: Just a handful of AZD1222 recipients tested seropositive at baseline.

Using immunoSEQ multiplex PCR, the repertoire was profiled, and TCRdb retains in-frame clones only, with some absent. This table holds 200,000 or so clones, 85% to 95% found once. V and J are TRBV11-1 and TRBJ1-3; D ambiguous. This clonotype originated in an adult who received the AZD1222 COVID-19 vaccine. The source material was peripheral blood, sampled 28 days after the second AZD1222 dose. CDR3: CASSNRESSGNTIYF. In DNA form, the CDR3 reads TGTGCCAGCAGCAATCGGGAGAGCTCTGGAAACACCATATATTTT.